This T cell receptor (beta chain) was obtained from a study of T cell clonality in common variable immunodeficiency. Points from the study as a whole: The cause of increased CVID clonality remains unclear without subpopulation sequencing. Patient heterogeneity in the CVID cohort limited correlations between repertoire features and clinical complications. In common variable immunodeficiency, TCR beta chains reportedly carried fewer deletions and N-nucleotide insertions.

Concerning this clone itself: Its antigen is undetermined. The read finishes 3 residues shy of the CDR3 end, and the germline J gene is used to complete it.

Equal genomic DNA amounts from CVID and control samples were sequenced. Libraries were prepared by immunoSEQ multiplex PCR; TCRdb keeps only in-frame clonotypes and omits some of them. In total the sample includes 25,000 to 30,000 clones, none of them seen once. Germline V lookup: CDR1 SGHTA, CDR2 FQGNSA. Trimming cost V 2 bases and J 4 bases, with 14 bases left between them. This CDR3 contains 15 residues. This receptor was obtained from a human donor with common variable immunodeficiency. Sequences were obtained from peripheral blood mononuclear cells. The gene calls are TRBV7-2 and TRBJ1-2; maybe TRBD1 (5 bases). The sequenced part of the CDR3 DNA is TGTGCCAGCAGCTTACAGGGTTTATGGACCTATGGC. Translated: CASSLQGLWTYG. The complete CDR3 sequence is CASSLQGLWTYGYTF.